This TCR beta chain was observed in a study of tissue T cells after allogeneic stem cell transplantation. Trimming left V 5 bases short and J 1 base short, with 9 bases between. The CDR3 has 13 amino acids. The V gene's germline CDR1 is NSHNY and CDR2 SYGAGN. This clone was recorded only once. Gene labels here are mouse ones. The sequenced fragment ends 1 residue before the CDR3 boundary, so the rest is inferred from the germline J gene. This table comes from immunoSEQ multiplex PCR, and its TCRdb copy is limited to in-frame clones, with some not included. The table records about 48,000 clones, approximately 73% of them present only once.

The sequencing sample was made of sorted cells pooled from one or two spleens. The receptor comes from a pool of C57BL/6 mice in good health. The gene calls are TRBV13-1 and TRBJ1-2, with D maybe TRBD1 (5 bases). This chain's CDR3 is CASSYDRNSDYTF. CDR3 DNA, as far as it was read: TGTGCCAGCAGCTATGACAGAAACTCCGACTACACC.